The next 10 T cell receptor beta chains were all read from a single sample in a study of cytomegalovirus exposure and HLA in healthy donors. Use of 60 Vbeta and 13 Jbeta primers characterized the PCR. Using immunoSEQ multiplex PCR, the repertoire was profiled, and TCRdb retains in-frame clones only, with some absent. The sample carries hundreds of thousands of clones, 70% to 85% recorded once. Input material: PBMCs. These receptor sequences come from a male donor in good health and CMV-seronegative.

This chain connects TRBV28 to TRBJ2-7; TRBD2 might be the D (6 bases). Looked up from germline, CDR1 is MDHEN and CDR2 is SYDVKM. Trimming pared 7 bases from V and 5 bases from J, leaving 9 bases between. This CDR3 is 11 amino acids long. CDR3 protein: CASKGTDEQYF. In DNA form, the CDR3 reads TGTGCCAGCAAAGGGACTGACGAGCAGTACTTC.

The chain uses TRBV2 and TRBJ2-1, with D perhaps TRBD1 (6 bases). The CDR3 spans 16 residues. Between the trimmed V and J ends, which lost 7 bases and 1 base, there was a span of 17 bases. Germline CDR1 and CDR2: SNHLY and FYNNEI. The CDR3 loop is CASISTGSLSYNEQFF. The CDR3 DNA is TGTGCCAGCATTTCGACAGGAAGTCTATCCTACAATGAGCAGTTCTTC.

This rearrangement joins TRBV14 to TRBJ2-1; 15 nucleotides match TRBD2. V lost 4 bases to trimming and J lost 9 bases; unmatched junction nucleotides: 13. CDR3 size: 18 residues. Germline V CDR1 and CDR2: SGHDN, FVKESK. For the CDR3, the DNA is TGTGCCAGCAGCCGCGCGGGACTAGCGGGAGGACAGGGCGGTGAGCAGTTCTTC. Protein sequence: CASSRAGLAGGQGGEQFF.

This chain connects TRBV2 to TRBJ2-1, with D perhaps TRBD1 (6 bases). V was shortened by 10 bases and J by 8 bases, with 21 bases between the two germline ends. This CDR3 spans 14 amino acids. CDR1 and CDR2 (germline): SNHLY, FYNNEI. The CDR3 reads CATRTGSSSDEQFF. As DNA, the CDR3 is TGTGCCACAAGAACAGGGAGTAGTAGCGATGAGCAGTTCTTC.

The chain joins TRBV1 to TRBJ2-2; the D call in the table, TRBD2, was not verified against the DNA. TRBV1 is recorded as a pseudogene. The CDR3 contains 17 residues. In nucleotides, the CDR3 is TGCACCAGCAGTTATCTTAGCGGGAGCTGGAACACCGGGGAGCTGTTTTTT. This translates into CTSSYLSGSWNTGELFF.

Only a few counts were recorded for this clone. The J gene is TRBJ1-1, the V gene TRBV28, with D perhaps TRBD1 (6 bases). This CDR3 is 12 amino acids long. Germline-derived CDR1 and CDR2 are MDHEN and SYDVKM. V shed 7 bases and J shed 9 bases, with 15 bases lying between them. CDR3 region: CASTLGGRKAFF. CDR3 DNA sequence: TGTGCCAGCACCTTGGGGGGGCGGAAAGCTTTCTTT.

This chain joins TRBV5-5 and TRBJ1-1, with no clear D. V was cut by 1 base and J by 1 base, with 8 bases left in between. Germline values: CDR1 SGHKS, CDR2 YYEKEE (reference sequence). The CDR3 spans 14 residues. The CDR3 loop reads CASSLYTQNTEAFF. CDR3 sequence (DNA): TGTGCCAGCAGCTTGTACACCCAGAACACTGAAGCTTTCTTT.

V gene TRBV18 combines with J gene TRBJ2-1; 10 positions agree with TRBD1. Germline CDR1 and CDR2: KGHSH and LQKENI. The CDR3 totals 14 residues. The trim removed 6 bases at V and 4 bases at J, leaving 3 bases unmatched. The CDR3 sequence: CASSPGQGYNEQFF. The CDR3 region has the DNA TGTGCCAGCTCCCCGGGACAGGGGTACAATGAGCAGTTCTTC.

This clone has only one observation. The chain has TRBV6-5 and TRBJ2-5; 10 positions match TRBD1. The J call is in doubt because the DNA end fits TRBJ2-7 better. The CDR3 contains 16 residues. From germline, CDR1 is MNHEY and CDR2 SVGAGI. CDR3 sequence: CASSYPGTGEGYEQYF. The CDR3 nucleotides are TGTGCCAGCAGTTACCCCGGGACAGGGGAGGGCTACGAGCAGTACTTC.

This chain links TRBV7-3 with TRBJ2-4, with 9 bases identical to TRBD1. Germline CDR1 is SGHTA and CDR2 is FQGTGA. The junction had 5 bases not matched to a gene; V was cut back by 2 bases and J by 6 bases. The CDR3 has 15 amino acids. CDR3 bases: TGTGCCAGCAGCTTATCGGGACAGGGTGGAAACATTCAGTACTTC. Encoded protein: CASSLSGQGGNIQYF.